A single sample is the source of the 22 T cell receptor beta chains below, sequenced in a study of patients and donors after allogeneic stem cell transplantation. A single record per CDR3 protein comes from TCRdb applying MiXCR to the RT-PCR reads. The sample gives approximately 150,000 distinct CDR3 sequences, 30% to 45% of which show up once; 50% is in the top ten. Input material: blood, either unsorted or a sorted T cell fraction (not recorded which). These receptors all come from a human donor who was either an allogeneic HSCT recipient or a stem cell or donor lymphocyte infusion donor (not recorded which). It is not recorded whose cells these are; they may come from a transplant donor.

This clonotype was seen only a few times. The V call is TRBV27, the J call TRBJ1-2; 8 positions match TRBD1. CDR1 is MNHEY, CDR2 SMNVEV, per germline (reference sequence). This CDR3 has 15 amino acids. V lost 4 bases and J lost 4; bases outside the gene matches: 8. CDR3 in DNA: TGTGCCAGCAGTTACACCAGACAGGGGTCCTATGGCTACACCTTC. Translated, it gives CASSYTRQGSYGYTF.

This clonotype came up a few times. V usage is TRBV20-1 and J usage is TRBJ1-2, with D hard to call. The CDR3 extends over 14 amino acids. In germline, CDR1 is DFQATT, CDR2 SNEGSKA (reference sequence). Trimming took 1 base from V and 3 from J, leaving 12 bases between them. The CDR3 sequence: CSARAYSMYYGYTF. The CDR3 DNA reads TGCAGTGCTAGAGCTTATTCGATGTACTATGGCTACACCTTC.

The chain has TRBV10-3 and TRBJ2-1; D possibly corresponds to TRBD2 (6 bases). V dropped 8 bases and J dropped 2 bases, with 13 bases sitting between them. The CDR3 consists of 14 residues. Germline V gene sequence: CDR1 ENHRY, CDR2 SYGVKD. The CDR3 nucleotides are TGTGCCATCGGGGGGACTCCTCCCTACAATGAGCAGTTCTTC. Translation: CAIGGTPPYNEQFF.

The chain joins TRBV28 to TRBJ2-7; 10 bases line up with TRBD1. This CDR3 has 14 residues. Trimming removed 3 bases from V and 5 bases from J; junction bases left unmatched: 4. Germline V gene data show CDR1 as MDHEN and CDR2 as SYDVKM. CDR3 sequence reads: CASSFRTGGNEQYF. In nucleotides, the CDR3 is TGTGCCAGCAGTTTCAGGACAGGGGGAAACGAGCAGTACTTC. The variable domain in full, with the rest retrieved from reference TRBV28 and TRBJ2-7, is DVKVTQSSRYLVKRTGEKVFLECVQDMDHENMFWYRQDPGLGLRLIYFSYDVKMKEKGDIPEGYSVSREKKERFSLILESASTNQTSMYLCASSFRTGGNEQYFGPGTRLTVT.

This clonotype was observed a handful of times. The CDR3 loop reads CASSPWTDNTEAFF. The CDR3 DNA follows: TGCGCCAGCAGCCCATGGACAGACAACACTGAAGCTTTCTTT. This sequence joins TRBV5-1 and TRBJ1-1, with a weak D call TRBD1 (6 bases). The V end lost 4 bases, the J end lost 2 bases, and 12 bases lay between the germline ends. Germline V gives CDR1 SGHRS, CDR2 YFSETQ. There are 14 residues in the CDR3.

This chain connects TRBV20-1 to TRBJ1-2; D is unclear. Germline V CDR1 and CDR2: DFQATT, SNEGSKA (reference sequence). The germline V and J ends were trimmed by 5 bases and 12 bases, with 13 bases remaining between them. CDR3 length: 10 amino acids. This CDR3 is CSAPHYGHTF. The CDR3 DNA is TGCAGTGCTCCCCATTATGGACACACCTTC.

This clonotype was found a few times. This sequence joins TRBV7-8 and TRBJ1-3, with D unresolved. Trimming shortened V by 4 bases and J by 7 bases, and 11 bases separated the two germline ends. CDR3 length: 13 residues. In germline, CDR1 is SGHVS, CDR2 FQNEAQ. The CDR3 reads CASSSRARNTIYF. Written as DNA, the CDR3 is TGTGCCAGCAGCTCCCGGGCCCGGAACACCATATATTTT.

This clonotype was seen more than once but under ten times. The chain couples TRBV5-8 to TRBJ1-1; D gene ambiguous. Germline loops: CDR1 SGHTS, CDR2 YDEGEE. The V and J ends lost 4 bases and 7 bases respectively, with 14 bases between them. This CDR3 has 13 residues. The CDR3 DNA reads as TGTGCCAGCAGCCCCCTAGAGGGATATGAAGCTTTCTTT. This sequence encodes CASSPLEGYEAFF. The entire variable domain, with the rest obtained from reference TRBV5-8 and TRBJ1-1, is as follows: EAGVTQSPTHLIKTRGQQATLRCSPISGHTSVYWYQQALGLGLQFLLWYDEGEERNRGNFPPRFSGRQFPNYSSELNVNALELEDSALYLCASSPLEGYEAFFGQGTRLTVV.

The chain has TRBV5-1 and TRBJ1-1; D gene unclear. The CDR3 spans 11 residues. The germline gives CDR1 SGHRS, CDR2 YFSETQ. Trimming cost V 0 bases and J 9 bases, with 6 bases left between them. The CDR3 coding sequence is TGCGCCAGCAGCTTGGGAGCGCAAGCTTTCTTT. Amino acids: CASSLGAQAFF. Full variable domain (remainder filled in from reference TRBV5-1 and TRBJ1-1): KAGVTQTPRYLIKTRGQQVTLSCSPISGHRSVSWYQQTPGQGLQFLFEYFSETQRNKGNFPGRFSGRQFSNSRSEMNVSTLELGDSALYLCASSLGAQAFFGQGTRLTVV.

This chain connects TRBV5-6 to TRBJ1-6; the match to TRBD1 covers 11 bases. CDR1 SGHDT and CDR2 YYEEEE come from the germline V gene. J was trimmed by 8 bases and V by 4 bases; bases with no gene match: 8. This CDR3 has 16 amino acids. In DNA form, the CDR3 reads TGTGCCAGCAGCACCGGACAGGGGGCAATTTATTCACCCCTCCACTTT. As protein: CASSTGQGAIYSPLHF.

This chain connects TRBV7-9 to TRBJ1-5; no clear D. Per the germline V gene, CDR1 is SEHNR and CDR2 is FQNEAQ (reference sequence). The CDR3 has 16 amino acids. Deletions cut 2 bases from V and 1 base from J, with 12 bases between. The DNA of the CDR3 is TGTGCCAGCAGCTTATCCGGGCCGACGAGCAATCAGCCCCAGCATTTT. Encoded protein: CASSLSGPTSNQPQHF.

The chain employs TRBV3-1 and TRBJ1-2, with TRBD1 matching 7 bases. The CDR3 covers 13 residues. V lost 6 bases to trimming and J lost 4 bases; unmatched junction nucleotides: 5. Germline assignment: CDR1 LGHDT and CDR2 YNNKEL (reference sequence). The CDR3: CASSRDRAYGYTF. CDR3 nucleotides: TGTGCCAGCAGTCGTGACAGGGCCTATGGCTACACCTTC.

This rearrangement joins TRBV19 to TRBJ2-1; D could derive from TRBD1 or TRBD2 (5 bases each). Germline CDR1 LNHDA, CDR2 SQIVND (reference sequence). V was clipped by 5 bases and J by 8 bases, with 16 bases between them. The CDR3 has 14 amino acids. CDR3 protein: CASSGSSGSDEQFF. The CDR3 nucleotides are TGTGCCAGTAGTGGGAGTTCAGGGTCCGATGAGCAGTTCTTC.

V usage is TRBV9 and J usage is TRBJ1-4; D gene uncertain. The V gene lost 7 bases and the J gene lost 5 bases, with 12 bases spanning the gap. Germline lookup yields CDR1 SGDLS and CDR2 YYNGEE. The CDR3 spans 13 residues. The CDR3 loop is CASSEVENEKLFF. CDR3 in DNA: TGTGCCAGCTCCGAGGTTGAAAATGAAAAACTGTTTTTT.

A few counts support this clonotype. V usage is TRBV10-3 and J usage is TRBJ2-2, with 7 nucleotides matching TRBD1. After removal of 0 bases from V and 5 bases from J, the junction contained 6 bases not matched to a gene. CDR3 length: 16 amino acids. The germline V gene has CDR1 ENHRY and CDR2 SYGVKD. The CDR3 nucleotides read TGTGCCATCAGTGAGTCAGGGGACAGTCCTACCGGGGAGCTGTTTTTT. Encoded protein: CAISESGDSPTGELFF.

This sequence joins TRBV12-3 or TRBV12-4 and TRBJ1-5; 8 bases fit TRBD1. The V segment lost 0 bases and the J segment 15 bases; nucleotides outside the gene matches: 4. This CDR3 comprises 12 residues. The CDR3 nucleotides read TGTGCCAGCAGTTTAGCTGGACAGGGTTGGCATTTT. Translation: CASSLAGQGWHF.

This sequence joins TRBV29-1 and TRBJ1-2; 7 nucleotides align to TRBD1. CDR3 length: 12 residues. V shed 3 bases, J shed 3 bases, and the junction held 1 base outside the gene matches. The germline gives CDR1 SQVTM, CDR2 ANQGSEA. The CDR3 DNA follows: TGCAGCGTTGACCAGGGGGACTATGGCTACACCTTC. Protein: CSVDQGDYGYTF.

This sequence joins TRBV5-5 and TRBJ1-4; D is undetermined. The CDR3 runs to 14 residues. The germline CDR1 and CDR2 sequences are SGHKS and YYEKEE (reference sequence). The V end lost 2 bases, the J end lost 7 bases, and 12 bases lay between the germline ends. CDR3 region: CASSFRQLAEKLFF. The CDR3, as DNA: TGTGCCAGCAGCTTCAGGCAGCTGGCTGAAAAACTGTTTTTT. The full variable domain, completed using reference TRBV5-5 and TRBJ1-4, is DAGVTQSPTHLIKTRGQQVTLRCSPISGHKSVSWYQQVLGQGPQFIFQYYEKEERGRGNFPDRFSARQFPNYSSELNVNALLLGDSALYLCASSFRQLAEKLFFGSGTQLSVL.

The CDR3 DNA reads as TGTGCCAGCAGCCAGACACGAGACACAGATACGCAGTATTTT. Translating it yields CASSQTRDTDTQYF. The chain joins TRBV6-5 to TRBJ2-3, with D unresolved. V was trimmed by 6 bases and J by 2 bases, leaving 12 bases between them. The CDR3 is 14 amino acids. The germline V gene has CDR1 MNHEY and CDR2 SVGAGI.

The chain recombines TRBV12-5 with TRBJ1-2; no reliable D call. Deletions cut 1 base from V and 8 bases from J, with 17 bases between. This CDR3 is 15 amino acids long. The germline V gene encodes CDR1 LGHNT and CDR2 FRNRAP. The CDR3 coding sequence is TGTGCTAGTGGTTTGGAAGGGATAAGCTTCGGAGGCTACACCTTC. This sequence encodes CASGLEGISFGGYTF.

The chain links TRBV25-1 to TRBJ2-4; D ambiguous. The V end lost 2 bases, the J end lost 0 bases, and 2 bases lay between the germline ends. CDR1 and CDR2 (germline): MGHDK, SYGVNS. This CDR3 is 13 amino acids long. CDR3 sequence reads: CASSEIAKNIQYF. Written as DNA, the CDR3 is TGTGCCAGCAGTGAAATAGCCAAAAACATTCAGTACTTC.

V gene TRBV9 combines with J gene TRBJ1-4; the match to TRBD1 covers 9 bases. V lost 3 bases, J lost 8 bases, and 11 bases stayed unmatched. CDR1 SGDLS and CDR2 YYNGEE come from the germline V gene. This CDR3 has 16 residues. The DNA for the CDR3 is TGTGCCAGCAGCGCTCGGACAGGGGTCGAGGGGGAAAAACTGTTTTTT. It is translated as CASSARTGVEGEKLFF.